The present entry profiles one T cell receptor (beta chain) with its context. Its specificity is unknown. Relative to the germline gene, one junction end is altered; a read error may explain this. This entry belongs to a study of cytomegalovirus exposure and HLA in healthy donors. Study-wide points: In a later analysis, a missense DCLRE1C variant was linked to TCR beta V- and J-gene trimming. Reportedly, HLA-A and HLA-B alleles of most subjects were accurately predicted from TCR beta.

PCR involved 60 Vbeta and 13 Jbeta primers. In the source study's methods: Later, an analysis found 80 million or so unique TCR beta chains, and 8.5 million to 12 million of these were shared. The method was immunoSEQ multiplex PCR; TCRdb's version includes in-frame clones alone and lacks a portion of them. The V and J calls and the clone size are those of that table, but D and trimming were determined from the DNA. In the table there are 130,000 to 150,000 clones, 75% to 80% of which are singletons. The TCR comes from a woman aged 50 to 65 in good health and CMV-seronegative. Sequencing was carried out using PBMCs.

The CDR3 reads CSSSLTPGTGVEKLFF. CDR3 sequence (DNA): TGTTCCAGCAGCTTAACCCCCGGGACAGGGGTTGAAAAACTGTTTTTT. V and J are TRBV7-9 and TRBJ1-4, with 10 bases aligning to TRBD1. CDR3 length: 16 residues. From germline, CDR1 is SEHNR and CDR2 FQNEAQ (reference sequence).